This TCR beta chain was retrieved from a study of blood T cells in healthy people across ages. The CDR3 has 15 amino acids. V lost 3 bases, J lost 2 bases, and 12 bases lay in between. A sample-barcoded 5' primer and a J-beta primer mix were used in a second PCR of about 6 to 11 cycles. TCRdb re-derived calls from the 5' RACE reads in MiXCR, one entry per CDR3 protein. The sample records 550,000 to 600,000 distinct CDR3 sequences, around half being singletons. This receptor was taken from a man aged 80 or over in good health. Material: blood. The chain combines TRBV12-3 or TRBV12-4 with TRBJ2-3; the D is unclear. DNA of the CDR3: TGTGCCAGCAGTTTTTCCACCGGAATCACAGATACGCAGTATTTT. Protein sequence: CASSFSTGITDTQYF.